This T cell receptor (beta chain) was sequenced for a study of shared clonotypes between healthy human individuals (dated by TCRdb to about 2020). Looking at the study overall: Three men and a couple of women, aged 18 to 49 years, made up the cohort. To estimate repertoire size and how much clonotype sharing occurs between individuals, the study deeply sequenced the blood TCR repertoires of 4 to 6 healthy adults. For each donor, three plates each were used for CD4 naive and CD4 memory, two plates were used for CD8 naive, and one plate was used for CD8 memory. To increase sequencing depth and limit assay-specific biases, TCR repertoire library preparation and sequencing were carried out by different laboratories using diverse techniques. Each donor's leukapheresis produced roughly between roughly 0.85 and 10 billion PBMCs.

From cysteine to phenylalanine, the CDR3 is 14 amino acids long. Left in the record is the CDR3 DNA by itself, 42 bases read in frame from the first base. At the junction V is shortened by 2 bases and J by 8 bases, with 12 bases in between. As encoded in the germline V gene (reference sequence), CDR1 is MNHEY while CDR2 is SMNVEV. Using the deep immunoSEQ assay, TCR CDR3 regions were amplified from genomic DNA by multiplex PCR. Extracted genomic DNA from each cell subset was distributed evenly across all wells of several immunoSEQ 96-well plates, and each plate was treated as a replicate. Each replicate PCR for sorted subsets received about 210 ng genomic DNA, equal to tens of thousands of T cell genomes. Purified libraries were measured with a Qubit 3.0 fluorometer, size-checked on a Bioanalyzer 2100, and measured again with the KAPA Library Quantification kit. Each immunoSEQ 96-well plate was sequenced on its own single-read 150-cycle Illumina NextSeq 550 flow cell. In the paper's pipeline: The immunoSEQ output contained only junctional sequences without quality scores, so filtering could not match that applied to full-length reads. Sequences were annotated with PyIR, a Python wrapper for IgBLAST v1.9, using IMGT germline references to assign V/J genes and CDR3. Any read was removed if the V/J assignment was weak (E-value above 1e-6), the CDR3 was missing, or the read contained stop codons, out-of-frame junctions, or ambiguous translated residues. V3J clonotypes were defined as sequences sharing the same inferred V gene, J gene, and CDR3 amino acid sequence. Percentage overlap between repertoires was computed as shared unique clonotypes divided by the size of the smaller repertoire. Richness of each repertoire was evaluated using RTK rarefaction, the Chao1 estimator, and Recon v2.1 estimates of unobserved clonotypes. Generation probabilities for all TCRbeta clonotypes obtained by the gDNA method from four donors were computed using OLGA. TCRdb took over this immuneACCESS table, retaining in-frame rearrangements with V and J assigned. Such tables are incomplete; in checked studies, under half of the missing clones stem from an unresolved V gene, and the remainder is unexplained. V, J and clone size were drawn from that table, and D and trimming were deduced from the DNA. Recorded for this sample are millions of clones; about 95% of them occurred a single time. The ten top clones hold more than 0.95% of the sample.

CD8 naive samples consisted of CD45RO-negative cells that were positively selected for CCR7, yielding a CD45RA+CCR7+ population without TemRA cells. Healthy HIV-negative adults with no recently reported acute infections or vaccinations were included as donors. All donors were Caucasian adults living in Nashville, Tennessee, USA. Blood was obtained by leukapheresis, after which PBMCs were separated by Ficoll-Histopaque density gradient centrifugation and cryopreserved in liquid nitrogen vapor phase. Analytical flow cytometry was used to check the purity and quantity of every magnetically sorted T cell population. Genomic DNA was isolated from every sorted fraction and measured by UV absorbance on a Nanodrop 2000c. Remarks on this clone: There is no known antigen for this receptor. Base-call qualities are not available, and no considerably larger clone is one nucleotide away. This CDR3 is also generated by other DNA sequences in the sample.

Paper-wide results and their limitations: Sampling was limited to blood, and TCR repertoires in tissue likely differ from TCR repertoires in blood. The small number of donors limited the genetic and exposure-history diversity represented. Rarefaction of sorted-subset datasets indicated incomplete sequencing despite the large sequencing depth. Approximately 5% of naive CD4, 3.5% of naive CD8, 2.3% of memory CD4, and more than 0.35% of memory CD8 clonotypes were shared across several donors. Pairwise subsampling indicated that sequencing depth was expected to affect the degree of clonotype sharing among donors. Estimated clonotype richness was generally larger for naive than for memory subsets. Compared with non-shared clonotypes, clonotypes shared by all four sorted-subset donors had higher generation probabilities.

Material: naive CD8+ T cells sorted from blood. In light of the paper, this sample's cell subset or site label describes: CD45RA+CCR7+. The receptor was isolated from a man aged 18-30 years in good health. The V and J genes are TRBV27 and TRBJ1-4; the D region possibly corresponds to TRBD1 (6 bases align). The DNA sequence is TGTGCCAGCAGTTTACTGGGGGGCAACGAAAAACTGTTTTTT. This translates into CASSLLGGNEKLFF.